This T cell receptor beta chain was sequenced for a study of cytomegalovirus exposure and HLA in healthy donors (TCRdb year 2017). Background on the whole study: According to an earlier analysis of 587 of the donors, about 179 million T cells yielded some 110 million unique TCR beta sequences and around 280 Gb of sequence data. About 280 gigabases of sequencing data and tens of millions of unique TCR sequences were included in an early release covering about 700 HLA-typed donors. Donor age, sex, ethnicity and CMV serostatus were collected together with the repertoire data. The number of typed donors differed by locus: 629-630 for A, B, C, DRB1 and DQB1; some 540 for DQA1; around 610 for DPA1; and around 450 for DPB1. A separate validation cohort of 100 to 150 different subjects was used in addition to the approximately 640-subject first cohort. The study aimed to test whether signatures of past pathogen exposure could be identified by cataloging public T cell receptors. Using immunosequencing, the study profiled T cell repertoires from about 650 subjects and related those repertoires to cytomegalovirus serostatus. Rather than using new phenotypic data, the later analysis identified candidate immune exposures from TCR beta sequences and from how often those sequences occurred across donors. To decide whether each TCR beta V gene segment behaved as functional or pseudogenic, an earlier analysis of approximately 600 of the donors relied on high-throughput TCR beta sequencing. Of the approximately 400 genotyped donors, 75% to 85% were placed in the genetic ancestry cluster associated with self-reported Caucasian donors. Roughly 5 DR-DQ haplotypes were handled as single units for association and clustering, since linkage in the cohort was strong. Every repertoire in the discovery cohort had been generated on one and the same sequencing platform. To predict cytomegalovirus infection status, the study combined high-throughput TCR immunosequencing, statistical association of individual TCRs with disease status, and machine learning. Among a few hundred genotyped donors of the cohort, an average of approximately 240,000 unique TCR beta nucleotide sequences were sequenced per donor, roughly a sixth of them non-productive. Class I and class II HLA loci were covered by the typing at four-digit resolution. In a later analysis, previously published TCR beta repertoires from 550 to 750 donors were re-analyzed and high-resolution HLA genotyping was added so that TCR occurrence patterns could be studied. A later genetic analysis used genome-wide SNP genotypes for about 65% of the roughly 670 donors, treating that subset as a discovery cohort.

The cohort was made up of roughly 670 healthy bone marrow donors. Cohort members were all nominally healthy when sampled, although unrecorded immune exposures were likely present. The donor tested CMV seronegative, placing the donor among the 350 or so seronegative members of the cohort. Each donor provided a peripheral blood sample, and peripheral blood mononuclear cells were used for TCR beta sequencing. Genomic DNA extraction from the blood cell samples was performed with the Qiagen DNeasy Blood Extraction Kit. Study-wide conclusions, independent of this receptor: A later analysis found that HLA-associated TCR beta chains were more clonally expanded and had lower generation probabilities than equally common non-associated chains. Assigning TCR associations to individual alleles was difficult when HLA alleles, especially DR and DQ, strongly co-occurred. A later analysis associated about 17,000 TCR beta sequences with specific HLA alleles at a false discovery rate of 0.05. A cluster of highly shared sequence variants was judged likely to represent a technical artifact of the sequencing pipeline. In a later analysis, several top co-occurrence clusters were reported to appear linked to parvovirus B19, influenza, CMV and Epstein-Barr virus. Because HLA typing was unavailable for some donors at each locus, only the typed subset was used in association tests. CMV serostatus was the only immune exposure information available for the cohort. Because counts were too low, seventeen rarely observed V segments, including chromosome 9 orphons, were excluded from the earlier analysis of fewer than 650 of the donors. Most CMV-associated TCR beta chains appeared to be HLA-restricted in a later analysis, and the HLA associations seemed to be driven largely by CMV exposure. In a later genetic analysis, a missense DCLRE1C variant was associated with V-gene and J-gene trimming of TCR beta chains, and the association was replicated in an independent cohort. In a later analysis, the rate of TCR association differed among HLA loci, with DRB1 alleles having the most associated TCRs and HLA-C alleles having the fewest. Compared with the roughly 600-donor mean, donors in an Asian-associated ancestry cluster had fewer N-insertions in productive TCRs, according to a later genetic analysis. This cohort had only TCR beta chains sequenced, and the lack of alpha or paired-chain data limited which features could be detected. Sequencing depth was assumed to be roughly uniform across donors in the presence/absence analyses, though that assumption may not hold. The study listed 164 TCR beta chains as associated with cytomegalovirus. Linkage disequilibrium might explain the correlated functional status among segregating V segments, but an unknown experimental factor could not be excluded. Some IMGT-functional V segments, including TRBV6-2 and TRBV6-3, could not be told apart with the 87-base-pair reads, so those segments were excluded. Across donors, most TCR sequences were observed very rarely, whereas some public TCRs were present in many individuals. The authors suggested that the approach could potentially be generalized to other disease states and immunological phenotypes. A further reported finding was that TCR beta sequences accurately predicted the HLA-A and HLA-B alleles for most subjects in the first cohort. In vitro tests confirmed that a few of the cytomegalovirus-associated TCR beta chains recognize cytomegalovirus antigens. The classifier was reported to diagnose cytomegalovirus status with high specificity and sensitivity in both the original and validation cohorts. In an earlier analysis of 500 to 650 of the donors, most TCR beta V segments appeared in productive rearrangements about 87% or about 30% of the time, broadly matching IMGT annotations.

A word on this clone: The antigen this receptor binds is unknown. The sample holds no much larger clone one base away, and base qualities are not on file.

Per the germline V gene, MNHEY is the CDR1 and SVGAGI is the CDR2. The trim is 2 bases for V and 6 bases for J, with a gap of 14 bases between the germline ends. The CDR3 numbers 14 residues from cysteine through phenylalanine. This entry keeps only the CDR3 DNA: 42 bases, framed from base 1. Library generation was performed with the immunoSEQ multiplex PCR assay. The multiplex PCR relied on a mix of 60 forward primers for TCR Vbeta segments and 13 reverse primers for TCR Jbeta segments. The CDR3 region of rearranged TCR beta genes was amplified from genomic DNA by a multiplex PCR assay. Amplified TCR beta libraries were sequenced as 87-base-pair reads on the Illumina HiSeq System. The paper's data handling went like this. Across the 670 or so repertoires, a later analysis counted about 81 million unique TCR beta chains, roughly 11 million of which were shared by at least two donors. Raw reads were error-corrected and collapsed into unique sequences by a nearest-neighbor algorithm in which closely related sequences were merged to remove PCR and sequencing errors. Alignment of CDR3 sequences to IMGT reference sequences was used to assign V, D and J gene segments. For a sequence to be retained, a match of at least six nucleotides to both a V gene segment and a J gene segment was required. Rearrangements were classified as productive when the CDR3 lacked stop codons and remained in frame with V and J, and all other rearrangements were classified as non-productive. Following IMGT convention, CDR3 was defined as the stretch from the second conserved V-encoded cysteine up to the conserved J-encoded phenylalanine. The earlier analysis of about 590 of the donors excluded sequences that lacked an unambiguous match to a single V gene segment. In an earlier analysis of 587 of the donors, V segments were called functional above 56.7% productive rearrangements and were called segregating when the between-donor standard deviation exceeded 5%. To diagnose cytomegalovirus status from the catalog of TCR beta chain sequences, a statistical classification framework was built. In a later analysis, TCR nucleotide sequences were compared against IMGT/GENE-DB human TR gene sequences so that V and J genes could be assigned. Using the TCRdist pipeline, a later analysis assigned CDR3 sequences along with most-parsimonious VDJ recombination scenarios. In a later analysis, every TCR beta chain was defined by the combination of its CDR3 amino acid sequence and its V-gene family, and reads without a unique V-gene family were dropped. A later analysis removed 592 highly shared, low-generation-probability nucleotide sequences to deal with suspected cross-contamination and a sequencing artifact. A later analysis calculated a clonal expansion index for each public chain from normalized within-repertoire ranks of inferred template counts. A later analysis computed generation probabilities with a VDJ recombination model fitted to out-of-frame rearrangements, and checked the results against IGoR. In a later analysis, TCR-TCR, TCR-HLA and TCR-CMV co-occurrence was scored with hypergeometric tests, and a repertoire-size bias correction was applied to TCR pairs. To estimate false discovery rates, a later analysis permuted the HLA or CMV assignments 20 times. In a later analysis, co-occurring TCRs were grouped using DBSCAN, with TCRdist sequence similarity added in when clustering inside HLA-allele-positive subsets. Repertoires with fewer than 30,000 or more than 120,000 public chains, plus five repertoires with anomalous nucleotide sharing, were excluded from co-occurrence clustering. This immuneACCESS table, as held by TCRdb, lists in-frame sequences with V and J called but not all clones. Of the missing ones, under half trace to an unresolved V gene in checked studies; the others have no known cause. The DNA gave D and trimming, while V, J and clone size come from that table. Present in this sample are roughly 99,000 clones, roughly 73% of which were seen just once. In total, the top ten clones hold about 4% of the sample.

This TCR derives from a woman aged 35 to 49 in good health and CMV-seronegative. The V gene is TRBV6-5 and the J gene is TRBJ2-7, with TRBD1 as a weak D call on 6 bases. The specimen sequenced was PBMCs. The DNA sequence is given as TGTGCCAGCAGTTACGGGACACCGCCGCTCGAGCAGTACTTC. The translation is CASSYGTPPLEQYF.